This T cell receptor beta chain was observed in a study of cytomegalovirus exposure and HLA in healthy donors. Study overall: About 84% of 300 to 450 genotyped donors fell in the Caucasian-associated ancestry cluster.

PCR employed 60 Vbeta and 13 Jbeta primers. This table comes from immunoSEQ multiplex PCR, and its TCRdb copy is limited to in-frame clones, with some not included. The repertoire holds more than 130,000 clones, with about 80% as singletons. On this clone: No antigen is known for it.

General observations from the study: CMV serostatus stood as the only immune exposure information on hand. Presence/absence analyses treated sequencing depth as roughly uniform across donors.

The germline CDR1 and CDR2 sequences are SEHNR and FQNEAQ (reference sequence). This CDR3 has 16 residues. Trimming pared 1 base from V and 4 bases from J, leaving 14 bases between. The clonotype comes from a male donor in good health and CMV-seronegative. What was sequenced was PBMCs. The J gene is TRBJ1-5, the V gene TRBV7-9; D is unresolved. For the CDR3, the DNA is TGTGCCAGCAGCTTAGGTGGGCTAACCCCGAATCAGCCCCAGCATTTT. Amino acids: CASSLGGLTPNQPQHF.